The rows below give T cell receptor beta chains drawn from one sample of a study of cytomegalovirus exposure and HLA in healthy donors. The assay was immunoSEQ multiplex PCR, and TCRdb's table has in-frame clones only and misses some. This sample yields 99,000 or so clones, of which roughly 78% are seen a single time; more than 1.5% belongs to the top ten. Sequenced material: PBMCs. All receptors derive from a woman aged 40 to 50 in good health and CMV-seronegative. The CDR3 runs from the conserved cysteine through the conserved F or W. The D gene is left open where the match is weak. Rows may omit the clone size; those that give it use once, few, many or a size class.

d_call j_call v_call clone_size cdr3_length cdr3_nt cdr3_aa
NA TRBJ1-2 TRBV27 few 17 TGTGCCAGCAGTTTACTCCCACAGGGCAAAGGGGGCTATGGCTACACCTTC CASSLLPQGKGGYGYTF
NA TRBJ1-1 TRBV7-8 NA 14 TGTGCCAGCAGCTATCAGGGGCCGGGGACTGAAGCTTTCTTT CASSYQGPGTEAFF
NA TRBJ2-7 TRBV4-3 once 14 TGCGCCAGCAGCCGATATCGGGACTCCTACGAGCAGTACTTC CASSRYRDSYEQYF
NA TRBJ1-2 TRBV5-6 few 11 TGTGCCAGCAGTGTCGGGGATGGCTACACCTTC CASSVGDGYTF
NA TRBJ1-6 TRBV6-4 NA 15 TGTGCCAGCAGTGACCGGGGGGTTTATGGTTCACCCCTCCACTTT CASSDRGVYGSPLHF
NA TRBJ1-5 TRBV28 NA 15 TGTGCCAGCAGTTTAAGGGCAGGGAGGGATCAGCCCCAGCATTTT CASSLRAGRDQPQHF
TRBD1 TRBJ2-3 TRBV27 NA 14 TGTGCCAGCAGTAGTGACAGGGCAAAAGATACGCAGTATTTT CASSSDRAKDTQYF
NA TRBJ1-2 TRBV19 NA 14 TGTGCCAGTAGTATAGTAGCAGCAAACTATGGCTACACCTTC CASSIVAANYGYTF
NA TRBJ2-5 TRBV5-1 once 13 TGCGCCAGCAGTAGGGGGTTCCAAGAGACCCAGTACTTC CASSRGFQETQYF
TRBD1 TRBJ1-2 TRBV6-5 NA 15 TGTGCCAGCAACCCTGGGCGGGACAGTAACTATGGCTACACCTTC CASNPGRDSNYGYTF
NA TRBJ2-5 TRBV6-5 few 13 TGTGCCAGCAGGGATAGGGGTAGGCCGACCCAGTACTTC CASRDRGRPTQYF
TRBD2 TRBJ2-1 TRBV4-3 NA 20 TGCGCCAGCAGCCCGCTCCGAGGGACTAGCGGGACCAGCTCCTACAATGAGCAGTTCTTC CASSPLRGTSGTSSYNEQFF
NA TRBJ1-4 TRBV7-9 NA 16 TGTTCCAGCAGCTTAGCGGGCAGGGGAGACGTCGAAAAACTGTTTTTT CSSSLAGRGDVEKLFF
TRBD2 TRBJ2-2 TRBV7-9 NA 14 TGTGCCAGCAGCTCTAGCGGGTTCGAAGGGGAGCTGTTTTTT CASSSSGFEGELFF
TRBD1 TRBJ2-5 TRBV2 NA 14 TGTGCCAGCAAAAGGGGACAGGCCCAAGAGACCCAGTACTTC CASKRGQAQETQYF
NA TRBJ2-7 TRBV2 NA 13 TGTGCCAGCAGACGATGGGGGGTCTACGAGCAGTACTTC CASRRWGVYEQYF
TRBD2 TRBJ2-3 TRBV15 NA 16 TGTGCCACCAGCACCATACTAGCGGCTAGCACAGATACGCAGTATTTT CATSTILAASTDTQYF
NA TRBJ2-5 TRBV28 NA 18 TGTGCCAGCAGTTTTTCCTTTAATTCGGCGGCACAACAAGAGACCCAGTACTTC CASSFSFNSAAQQETQYF
NA TRBJ1-4 TRBV4-3 NA 16 TGCGCCAGCAGCCAAGAGCGCCCGCGCCCAAATGAAAAACTGTTTTTT CASSQERPRPNEKLFF
TRBD1 TRBJ1-6 TRBV4-3 NA 15 TGCGCCAGCAGCCAAGGGGGGGACAGGGTTTCACCCCTCCACTTT CASSQGGDRVSPLHF
NA TRBJ1-2 TRBV9 NA 15 TGTGCCAGCAGCGTAGGAATACAGGAGACCTATGGCTACACCTTC CASSVGIQETYGYTF
NA TRBJ1-3 TRBV2 NA 14 TGTGCCAGCAGTTCGACACCGGGGGTAAACACCATATATTTT CASSSTPGVNTIYF
TRBD2 TRBJ2-1 TRBV27 once 15 TGTGCCAGCAGTTGGTTTGCGGGAGGGATTCGGGAGCAGTTCTTC CASSWFAGGIREQFF
NA TRBJ2-3 TRBV5-1 NA 16 TGCGCCAGCAGCCTGACAGGTTGGCCCTACACAGATACGCAGTATTTT CASSLTGWPYTDTQYF
TRBD2 TRBJ2-1 TRBV7-9 NA 13 TGTGCCAGCAGCTTTTCGGGGGGAAATGAGCAGTTCTTC CASSFSGGNEQFF
NA TRBJ1-1 TRBV9 NA 15 TGTGCCAGCAGCGCCGAATCGGACAGGAACACTGAAGCTTTCTTT CASSAESDRNTEAFF
TRBD2 TRBJ2-7 TRBV27 NA 16 TGTGCCAGCAGTTTAGGTCCGGGACTAGCGACCTACGAGCAGTACTTC CASSLGPGLATYEQYF
TRBD2 TRBJ2-7 TRBV27 NA 17 TGTGCCAGCGGACGAACGAGCGGGAACAAGGGGAGCTACGAGCAGTACTTC CASGRTSGNKGSYEQYF
TRBD2 TRBJ2-5 TRBV11-2 NA 15 TGTGCCAGCAGCGGGGGGGGAGCTTGGGAAGAGACCCAGTACTTC CASSGGGAWEETQYF
NA TRBJ2-5 TRBV4-3 NA 16 TGCGCCAGCAGCCAAGCCCTAGGGGGGGTCATGGGGACCCAGTACTTC CASSQALGGVMGTQYF
TRBD2 TRBJ2-7 TRBV19 NA 13 TGTGCCAGTACGGCTAGCGGCTCCTACGAGCAGTACTTC CASTASGSYEQYF
NA TRBJ1-4 TRBV7-9 NA 16 TGTGCCAGCAGCTTAGGTCGAGGGTCGGGTAATGAAAAACTGTTTTTT CASSLGRGSGNEKLFF
TRBD1 TRBJ1-1 TRBV2 NA 13 TGTGCCAGCAGGGACAGGGAAGGCACTGAAGCTTTCTTT CASRDREGTEAFF
TRBD2 TRBJ2-1 TRBV7-9 NA 13 TGTGCCAGCAGCTTAAGAGCGGGACGCGAGCAGTTCTTC CASSLRAGREQFF
TRBD1 TRBJ1-2 TRBV5-4 NA 14 TGTGCCAGCAGCTTTGACAGGGGAAACTATGGCTACACCTTC CASSFDRGNYGYTF
NA TRBJ2-1 TRBV25-1 few 16 TGTGCCAGCAGTGATCTCCGGGACAAGGGCTACAATGAGCAGTTCTTC CASSDLRDKGYNEQFF
TRBD1 TRBJ2-2 TRBV5-1 NA 15 TGCGCCAGCAGCTCAGGGGGAACGTTGACCGGGGAGCTGTTTTTT CASSSGGTLTGELFF
NA TRBJ2-1 TRBV4-2 NA 16 TGTGCCAGCAGCCAGAAAAGGGGGGGTACCGTCAATGAGCAGTTCTTC CASSQKRGGTVNEQFF
TRBD1 TRBJ1-6 TRBV7-2 NA 15 TGTGCCAGCAGCATACTAACAGGGGGCAATTCACCCCTCCACTTT CASSILTGGNSPLHF
NA TRBJ2-7 TRBV5-1 NA 16 TGCGCCAGCAGCCCGGTTGTTCGGGGTGAGGCCTACGAGCAGTACTTC CASSPVVRGEAYEQYF
NA TRBJ2-7 TRBV21-1 NA 13 TGTGCCAGCAGCAAAGGCCTCTGGGGCGAGCAGTACTTC CASSKGLWGEQYF